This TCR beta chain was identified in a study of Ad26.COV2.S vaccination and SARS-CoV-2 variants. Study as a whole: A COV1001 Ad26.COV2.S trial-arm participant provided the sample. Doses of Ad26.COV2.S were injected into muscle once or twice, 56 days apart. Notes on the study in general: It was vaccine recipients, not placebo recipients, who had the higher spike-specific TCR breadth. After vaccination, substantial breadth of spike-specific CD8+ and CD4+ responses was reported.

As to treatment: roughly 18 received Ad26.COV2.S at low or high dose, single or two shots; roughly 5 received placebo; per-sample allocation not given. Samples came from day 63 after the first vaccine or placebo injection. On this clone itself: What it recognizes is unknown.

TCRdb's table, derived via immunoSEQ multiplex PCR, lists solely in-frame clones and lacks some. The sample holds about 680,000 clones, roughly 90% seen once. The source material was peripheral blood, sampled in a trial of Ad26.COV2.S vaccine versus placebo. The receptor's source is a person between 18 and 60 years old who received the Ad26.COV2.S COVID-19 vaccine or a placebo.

In nucleotides, the CDR3 is TGTGCCAGTAAACTAGCGGGAGAAGAGACCCAGTACTTC. This encodes CASKLAGEETQYF. The chain employs TRBV10-3 and TRBJ2-5; 11 nucleotides line up with TRBD2. J lost 3 bases, V lost 10 bases, and 4 bases had no gene match. This CDR3 has 13 amino acids. From germline, CDR1 is ENHRY and CDR2 SYGVKD.